A selection of T cell receptor beta chains follows, all from one sample in a study of blood T cell repertoires in COVID-19. Clones were read by immunoSEQ multiplex PCR, and TCRdb kept only the in-frame ones, dropping some. This sample has approximately 250,000 clones, with about 83% found just once. The specimen was peripheral blood. These receptors all come from a woman between 40 and 55 years old who had recovered from COVID-19. Both conserved end residues are part of each CDR3. The D gene is left open where the match is weak. Size is omitted from some rows. Given values are once, few, many or a class for expanded clones.

>TRBJ1-5|TRBV29-1|-|-
CSVEVGGGGQPQHF
TGCAGCGTTGAAGTTGGGGGAGGAGGACAGCCCCAGCATTTT
>TRBJ1-2|TRBV4-1|-|-
CASSQADGPRGYTF
TGCGCCAGCAGCCAAGCAGATGGGCCGCGAGGCTACACCTTC
>TRBJ2-1|TRBV5-6|-|-
CASSLQGYNEQFF
TGTGCCAGCAGCTTGCAGGGTTACAATGAGCAGTTCTTC
>TRBJ2-5|TRBV18|-|-
CASSPPSQETQYF
TGTGCCAGCTCACCACCGAGCCAAGAGACCCAGTACTTC
>TRBJ1-5|TRBV19|-|-
CASSIGQSPGQPQHF
TGTGCCAGTAGTATTGGACAGTCTCCGGGTCAGCCCCAGCATTTT
>TRBJ1-5|TRBV19|-|-
CASSITPNQPQHF
TGTGCCAGTAGTATCACACCCAATCAGCCCCAGCATTTT
>TRBJ1-2|TRBV9|-|-
CASSVTGSNYGYTF
TGTGCCAGCAGCGTGACAGGTTCCAACTATGGCTACACCTTC
>TRBJ1-3|TRBV18|-|once
CASSPQGIGGNTIYF
TGTGCCAGCTCACCTCAGGGGATAGGTGGAAACACCATATATTTT
>TRBJ1-2|TRBV12-3/TRBV12-4|-|-
CASSTGTNYGCTF
TGTGCCAGCAGTACCGGGACAAATTATGGCTGCACCTTC
>TRBJ1-5|TRBV7-2|-|-
CASSPRTGDQPQHF
TGTGCCAGCAGCCCGAGGACCGGGGATCAGCCCCAGCATTTT
>TRBJ1-5|TRBV28|TRBD1|-
CASSLSDRGSNQPQHF
TGTGCCAGCAGTTTATCGGACAGGGGAAGCAATCAGCCCCAGCATTTT
>TRBJ1-6|TRBV9|TRBD1|-
CASSARQGANSPLHF
TGTGCCAGCAGCGCTCGACAGGGGGCAAATTCACCCCTCCACTTT
>TRBJ1-3|TRBV14|TRBD1|once
CASSPRTGGSGNTIYF
TGTGCCAGCAGCCCACGAACAGGGGGCAGTGGAAACACCATATATTTT
>TRBJ2-6|TRBV19|-|-
CASSTRRGGSGANVLTF
TGTGCCAGTAGTACACGGAGGGGGGGGTCTGGGGCCAACGTCCTGACTTTC
>TRBJ2-2|TRBV7-8|-|-
CASSLERWNTGELFF
TGTGCCAGCAGCTTAGAGAGATGGAACACCGGGGAGCTGTTTTTT
>TRBJ2-5|TRBV4-2|TRBD1|-
CASSQAVRTGDNPYQETQYF
TGTGCCAGCAGCCAAGCAGTAAGAACAGGGGACAACCCGTACCAAGAGACCCAGTACTTC
>TRBJ2-7|TRBV6-5|TRBD1|-
CASSYYGTGGYEQYF
TGTGCCAGCAGTTACTATGGGACAGGGGGTTACGAGCAGTACTTC
>TRBJ2-5|TRBV27|-|-
CASSLFFYGTPQETQYF
TGTGCCAGCAGTTTATTTTTCTATGGGACACCACAAGAGACCCAGTACTTC
>TRBJ2-7|TRBV27|-|-
CASSLRFSWDSGEQYF
TGTGCCAGCAGTTTAAGATTTAGTTGGGACAGCGGGGAGCAGTACTTC
>TRBJ1-1|TRBV15|-|-
CATSGGLSRAEAFF
TGTGCCACCAGCGGAGGCCTGAGTCGGGCTGAAGCTTTCTTT
>TRBJ1-2|TRBV19|-|-
CASSIHLVDTNYGYTF
TGTGCCAGTAGTATCCACCTCGTGGACACCAACTATGGCTACACCTTC
>TRBJ1-5|TRBV28|-|-
CASNIQSNQPQHF
TGTGCCAGCAATATACAGAGCAATCAGCCCCAGCATTTT